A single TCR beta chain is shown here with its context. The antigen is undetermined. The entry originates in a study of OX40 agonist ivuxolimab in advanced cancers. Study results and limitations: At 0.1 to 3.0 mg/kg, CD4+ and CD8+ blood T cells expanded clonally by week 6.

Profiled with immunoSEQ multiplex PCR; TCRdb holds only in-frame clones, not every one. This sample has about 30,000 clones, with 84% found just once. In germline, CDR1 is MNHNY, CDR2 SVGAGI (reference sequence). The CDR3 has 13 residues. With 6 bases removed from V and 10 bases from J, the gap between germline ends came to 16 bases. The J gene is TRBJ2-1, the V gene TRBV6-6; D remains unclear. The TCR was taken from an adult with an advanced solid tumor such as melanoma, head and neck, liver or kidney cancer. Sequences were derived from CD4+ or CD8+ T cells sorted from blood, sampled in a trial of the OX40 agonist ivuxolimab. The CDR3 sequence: CASSLSDRLEQFF. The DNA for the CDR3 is TGTGCCAGCAGCCTATCGGACCGCCTGGAGCAGTTCTTC.